The 10 T cell receptor beta chains presented below share a single source sample, sequenced in a study of Tregs in tolerant kidney transplant recipients. Here immunoSEQ multiplex PCR was the method, and the copy in TCRdb shows in-frame clones only, minus some. In the table there are more than 60,000 clones, roughly 98% of which are singletons. The material sequenced was CD4+ T cells from blood, taken before the transplant. These receptors were taken from a human donor who received a combined kidney and bone marrow transplant.

The chain joins TRBV11-1 to TRBJ2-7; 7 nucleotides align to TRBD1. Germline loops: CDR1 SGHAT, CDR2 FQDESV (reference sequence). J lost 0 bases, V lost 4 bases, and 3 bases had no gene match. This CDR3 has 14 amino acids. CDR3 sequence (DNA): TGTGCCAGCAGCTCGGGACAGCTCTCCTACGAGCAGTACTTC. It translates to CASSSGQLSYEQYF. Full variable domain (rest looked up from reference TRBV11-1 and TRBJ2-7): EAEVAQSPRYKITEKSQAVAFWCDPISGHATLYWYRQILGQGPELLVQFQDESVVDDSQLPKDRFSAERLKGVDSTLKIQPAELGDSAMYLCASSSGQLSYEQYFGPGTRLTVT.

The rearrangement uses TRBV19 and TRBJ1-2; D unclear. This CDR3 is built from 12 residues. Germline V gene lookup returns CDR1 LNHDA and CDR2 SQIVND (reference sequence). Trimming left V 6 bases short and J 1 base short, with 6 bases between. DNA for the CDR3: TGTGCCAGTAGCCAGAATAACTATGGCTACACCTTC. Protein: CASSQNNYGYTF. The whole variable domain, remainder taken from reference TRBV19 and TRBJ1-2, is DGGITQSPKYLFRKEGQNVTLSCEQNLNHDAMYWYRQDPGQGLRLIYYSQIVNDFQKGDIAEGYSVSREKKESFPLTVTSAQKNPTAFYLCASSQNNYGYTFGSGTRLTVV.

This clone has only one observation. The J gene is TRBJ2-7, the V gene TRBV11-1; tentatively, D is TRBD2 (6 bases). The ends were cut back, 1 base at V and 11 bases at J, with 12 bases in the middle. The CDR3 sequence is 12 residues long. In germline, CDR1 is SGHAT, CDR2 FQDESV (reference sequence). CDR3 coding DNA: TGTGCCAGCAGCTTAGGCAGGGAGGAGAAGTACTTC. This translates into CASSLGREEKYF.

The chain is built from TRBV11-3 and TRBJ2-1, with 9 bases aligning to TRBD1. Per germline, CDR1 SGHNT and CDR2 YENEEA. Trimming cost V 1 base and J 8 bases; bases outside gene matches: 12. The CDR3 spans 17 residues. CDR3 DNA sequence: TGTGCCAGCAGCTTAGGGGTCTCGGGACAGGGACAGGATGAGCAGTTCTTC. Amino acids: CASSLGVSGQGQDEQFF.

As for this clone: Other DNA sequences in this sample translate to the same CDR3. The chain carries TRBV5-1 and TRBJ1-2, with 9 bases lining up with TRBD1. Trimming at V came to 2 bases and at J to 2 bases, leaving 4 bases not matched to a gene. There are 15 residues in the CDR3. Germline loops: CDR1 SGHRS, CDR2 YFSETQ. As DNA, the CDR3 is TGCGCCAGCAGCTTAGGTACAGGGGGCAACTATGGCTACACCTTC. It is translated as CASSLGTGGNYGYTF.

The chain carries TRBV4-1 and TRBJ1-4; TRBD1 matches 9 bases. The trim removed 4 bases at V and 7 bases at J, leaving 13 bases unmatched. This CDR3 region has 17 residues. Germline V gene sequence: CDR1 MGHRA, CDR2 YSYEKL. CDR3 sequence: CASSPENRGRFGEKLFF. CDR3 nucleotides: TGCGCCAGCAGCCCCGAAAACAGGGGGCGGTTCGGTGAAAAACTGTTTTTT.

This chain uses TRBV5-1 with TRBJ2-1; the match to TRBD1 covers 8 bases. CDR1 is SGHRS, CDR2 YFSETQ, per germline. CDR3 size: 13 residues. V shed 2 bases and J 8 bases; nucleotides not matched to a gene: 3. The CDR3 sequence: CASSFGQGDEQFF. Written as DNA, the CDR3 is TGCGCCAGCAGCTTCGGACAGGGTGATGAGCAGTTCTTC. Complete variable domain (other parts from reference TRBV5-1 and TRBJ2-1): KAGVTQTPRYLIKTRGQQVTLSCSPISGHRSVSWYQQTPGQGLQFLFEYFSETQRNKGNFPGRFSGRQFSNSRSEMNVSTLELGDSALYLCASSFGQGDEQFFGPGTRLTVL.

The J gene is TRBJ1-5, the V gene TRBV21-1; the listed D gene, TRBD1, was not tested against the DNA. TRBV21-1 is assigned pseudogene status. This CDR3 has 20 residues. The CDR3 DNA reads TGTGCCAGCAGCAAACCCCCCCCCGGGACACCTGGACATAGCAATCAGCCCCAGCATTTT. Amino acid sequence: CASSKPPPGTPGHSNQPQHF.

The chain joins TRBV5-5 to TRBJ2-7, with D perhaps TRBD2 (5 bases). The CDR3 is 13 residues long. Trimming cost V 3 bases and J 5 bases, with 12 bases left between them. CDR1 is SGHKS, CDR2 YYEKEE, per germline (reference sequence). The CDR3 loop reads CASSSAGSNEQYF. The CDR3, as DNA: TGTGCCAGCAGCTCGGCGGGTAGTAACGAGCAGTACTTC.

The J gene is TRBJ2-3, the V gene TRBV19; tentative D call: TRBD2 (6 bases). Per germline, CDR1 LNHDA and CDR2 SQIVND (reference sequence). The CDR3 runs to 13 residues. Trimming pared 6 bases from V and 2 bases from J, leaving 9 bases between. CDR3 coding DNA: TGTGCCAGTAGCCAGGACTACACAGATACGCAGTATTTT. Translated: CASSQDYTDTQYF.